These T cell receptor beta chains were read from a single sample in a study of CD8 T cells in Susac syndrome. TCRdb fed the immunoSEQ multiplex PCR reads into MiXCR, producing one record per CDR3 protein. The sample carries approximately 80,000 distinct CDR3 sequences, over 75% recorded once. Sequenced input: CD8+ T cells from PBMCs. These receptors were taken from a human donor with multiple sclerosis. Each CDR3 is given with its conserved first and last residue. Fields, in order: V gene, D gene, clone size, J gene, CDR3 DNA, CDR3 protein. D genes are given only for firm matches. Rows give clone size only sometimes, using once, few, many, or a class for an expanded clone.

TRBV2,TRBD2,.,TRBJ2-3,TGTGCCAGCAAACTAGCGGGTTCTAGCACAGATACGCAGTATTTT,CASKLAGSSTDTQYF
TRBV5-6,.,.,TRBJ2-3,TGTGCCAGCAGCGTAGGGAGGGATACGCAGTATTTT,CASSVGRDTQYF
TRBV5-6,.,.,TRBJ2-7,TGTACCAGCAGCTTGGTTGGGGGGACTCCCGCCTACGAGCAGTACTTC,CTSSLVGGTPAYEQYF
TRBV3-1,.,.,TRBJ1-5,TGTGCCAGCAGCCAAGATCTAATCCTTAATCAGCCCCAGCATTTT,CASSQDLILNQPQHF
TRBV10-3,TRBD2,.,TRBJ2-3,TGTGCCATCAGTGAAAGAGGGGAGGGCCACACAGATACGCAGTATTTT,CAISERGEGHTDTQYF
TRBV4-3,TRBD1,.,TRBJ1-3,TGCGCCAGCAGCCAAGACGGAGGGGGACAGCCCTGGGGCACCATATATTTT,CASSQDGGGQPWGTIYF
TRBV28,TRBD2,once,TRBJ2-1,TGTGCCAGCAGTCTCCCAACTAGCGGTTCCTACAATGAGCAGTTCTTC,CASSLPTSGSYNEQFF
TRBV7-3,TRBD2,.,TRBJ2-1,TGTGCCAGCAGCCCCAGCGGGAGTCACTACAATGAGCAGTTCTTC,CASSPSGSHYNEQFF
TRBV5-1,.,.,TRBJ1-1,TGCGCCAGCAGCTTGGACGTAGGGACTGAAGCTTTCTTT,CASSLDVGTEAFF
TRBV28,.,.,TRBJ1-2,TGTGCCAGCAGACTTTCGGACACGAACTATGGCTACACCTTC,CASRLSDTNYGYTF
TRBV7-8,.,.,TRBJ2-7,TGTGCCAGCGGGGGCCGGGCGCGGGCCTACGAGCAGTACTTC,CASGGRARAYEQYF
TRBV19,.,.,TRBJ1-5,TGTGCCAGTAGTATATCAGGGGCCCCCAATCAGCCCCAGCATTTT,CASSISGAPNQPQHF
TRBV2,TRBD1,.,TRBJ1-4,TGTGCCAGCAGTGAAGCGCCGGGACAGGAGCTTGCAACTAATGAAAAACTGTTTTTT,CASSEAPGQELATNEKLFF
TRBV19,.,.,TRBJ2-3,TGTGCCAGTAGTACTTACGACACAGATACGCAGTATTTT,CASSTYDTDTQYF
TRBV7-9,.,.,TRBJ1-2,TGTGCCAGCAGCTTAGTGGGCTTCGAAAACTATGGCTACACCTTC,CASSLVGFENYGYTF
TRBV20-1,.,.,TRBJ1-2,TGCAGTGCTAGATTGGGCAGGGCTAGATACACGGGGGGCTACACCTTC,CSARLGRARYTGGYTF
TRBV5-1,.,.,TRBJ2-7,TGCGCCAGCCGTTCCAAGCCCGGGGCAGGGGAAGAGCAGTACTTC,CASRSKPGAGEEQYF
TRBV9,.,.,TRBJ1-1,TGTGCCAGCAGCGTAGAACTGAACACTGAAGCTTTCTTT,CASSVELNTEAFF
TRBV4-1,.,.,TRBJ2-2,TGCGCCAGCAGCCACAAGGGACAGAACACCGGGGAGCTGTTTTTT,CASSHKGQNTGELFF
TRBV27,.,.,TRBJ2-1,TGTGCCAGCAGTTTCCCACCCGGGAGAAGAGGCAATGAGCAGTTCTTC,CASSFPPGRRGNEQFF
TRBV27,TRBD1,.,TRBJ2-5,TGTGCCAGGATCGGGACAGGGTCAGTAGGCCAGTACTTC,CARIGTGSVGQYF
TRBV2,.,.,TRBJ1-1,TGTGCCAGCAGTGAAGTTGCTGAGAACACTGAAGCTTTCTTT,CASSEVAENTEAFF
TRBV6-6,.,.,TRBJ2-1,TGTGCCAGCAGACTGCACCTGAGCTCCTACAATGAGCAGTTCTTC,CASRLHLSSYNEQFF
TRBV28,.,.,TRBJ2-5,TGTGCCACCAAGCGACTAACTTTTCCTCAAGAGACCCAGTACTTC,CATKRLTFPQETQYF
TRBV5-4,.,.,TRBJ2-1,TGTGCCAGCAGCCAAGGCCCCGGCCCCAATGAGCAGTTCTTC,CASSQGPGPNEQFF
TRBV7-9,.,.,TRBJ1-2,TGTGCCAGCATCCGGTTTTCGGTGAATGGCTACACCTTC,CASIRFSVNGYTF
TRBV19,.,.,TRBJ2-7,TGTGCCAGTAGTATTCAGGGGGGCTCCTACGAGCAGTACTTC,CASSIQGGSYEQYF
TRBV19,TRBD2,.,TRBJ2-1,TGTGCCAGTACCCCCCGATTTAGCGGGGGGGCCGGCAATGAGCAGTTCTTC,CASTPRFSGGAGNEQFF
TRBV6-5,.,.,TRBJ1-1,TGTGCCAGCAGTTACTCCCGAACTACAGCTGAAGCTTTCTTT,CASSYSRTTAEAFF
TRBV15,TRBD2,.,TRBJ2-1,TGTGCCACCAGCAGAGGCCGACTAGCGGGGCCCGGCTCCTACAATGAGCAGTTCTTC,CATSRGRLAGPGSYNEQFF
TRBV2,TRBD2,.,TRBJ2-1,TGTGCCAGCAGTGACCGACTAGCGGGGTACAATGAGCAGTTCTTC,CASSDRLAGYNEQFF
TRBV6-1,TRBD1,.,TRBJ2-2,TGTGCCAGCAGAGACAGGGGGCTTTCCGGGGAGCTGTTTTTT,CASRDRGLSGELFF
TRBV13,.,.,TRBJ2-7,TGTGCCAGCAGCTCTACGGCAGGGGCCTACGAGCAGTACTTC,CASSSTAGAYEQYF
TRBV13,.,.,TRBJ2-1,TGTGCCAGCAGCCCTAGGGGAGCTCCAAATGAGCAGTTCTTC,CASSPRGAPNEQFF
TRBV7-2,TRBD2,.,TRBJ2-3,TGTGCCAGCAGCTTCTTTGGCGGGGGGAGCACAGATACGCAGTATTTT,CASSFFGGGSTDTQYF
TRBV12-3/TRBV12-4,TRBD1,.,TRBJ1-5,TGTGCCAGCAGTAGGCGGACAGGTTCCAATCAGCCCCAGCATTTT,CASSRRTGSNQPQHF
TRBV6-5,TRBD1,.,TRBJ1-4,TGTGCCAGCAGTTATGGACAGGCCTCTGAAAAACTGTTTTTT,CASSYGQASEKLFF
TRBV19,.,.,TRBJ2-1,TGTGCCAGTAGTATAGGGGTCGACTTAAGGAATGAGCAGTTCTTC,CASSIGVDLRNEQFF
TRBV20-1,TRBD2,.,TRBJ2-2,TGCAGTGCCTTCCTAGCGGGAATCGGGGAGCTGTTTTTT,CSAFLAGIGELFF
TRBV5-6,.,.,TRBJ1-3,TGTGCCAGCAGCTTTGCCCCCGGCAACACCATATATTTT,CASSFAPGNTIYF
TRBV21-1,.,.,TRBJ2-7,TGTGCCAGCAGCACTTCCGAAGCCCGACAGGACTACGGGCAGTACTTC,CASSTSEARQDYGQYF
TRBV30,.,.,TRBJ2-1,TGTGCCTGGAGTACGATGGGTAATGAGCAGTTCTTC,CAWSTMGNEQFF
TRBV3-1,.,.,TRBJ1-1,TGTGCCAGCAGCCAAGATTGGGGTGACACTGAAGCTTTCTTT,CASSQDWGDTEAFF
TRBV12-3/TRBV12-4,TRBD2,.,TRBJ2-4,TGTGCCAGCAGCCCCCTAGCGGGTCTAGCCAAAAACATTCAGTACTTC,CASSPLAGLAKNIQYF
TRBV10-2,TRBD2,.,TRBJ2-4,TGCGCCAGCAGGGGGGGGAAAAACATTCAGTACTTC,CASRGGKNIQYF
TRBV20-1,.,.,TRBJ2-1,TGCAGTGCTAGAGATCCCGCCAGGGGGGACTACAATGAGCAGTTCTTC,CSARDPARGDYNEQFF
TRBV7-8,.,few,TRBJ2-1,TGTGCCAGCAGCTTAAATCCGAGCGATGAGCAGTTCTTC,CASSLNPSDEQFF